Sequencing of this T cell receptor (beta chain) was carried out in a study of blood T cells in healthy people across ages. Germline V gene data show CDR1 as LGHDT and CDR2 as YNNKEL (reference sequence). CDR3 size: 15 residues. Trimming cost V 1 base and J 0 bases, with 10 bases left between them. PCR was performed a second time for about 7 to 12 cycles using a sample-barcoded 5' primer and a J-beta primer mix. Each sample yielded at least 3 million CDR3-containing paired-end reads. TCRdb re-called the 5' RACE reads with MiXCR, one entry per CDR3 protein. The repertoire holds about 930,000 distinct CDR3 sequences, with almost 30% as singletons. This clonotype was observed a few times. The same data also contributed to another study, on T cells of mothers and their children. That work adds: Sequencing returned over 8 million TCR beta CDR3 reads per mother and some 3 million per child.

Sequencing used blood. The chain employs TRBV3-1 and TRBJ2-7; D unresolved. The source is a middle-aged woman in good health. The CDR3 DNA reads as TGTGCCAGCAGCCAAGCAATTCGAGTCTCCTACGAGCAGTACTTC. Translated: CASSQAIRVSYEQYF.